A single sample is the source of the 14 T cell receptor beta chains below, sequenced in a study of T cell clonality in common variable immunodeficiency. Profiling relied on immunoSEQ multiplex PCR, and the TCRdb table lists in-frame clones only, not all of them. This repertoire holds about 35,000 clones, and none appear only once. The sequenced sample was peripheral blood mononuclear cells. Receptors were obtained from a person aged 18 to 69 in good health.

There are many counts of this clone. The CDR3 end is not reached by the read, which stops 3 residues before it; the germline J gene fills it in. V usage is TRBV4-1 and J usage is TRBJ1-2; D possibly corresponds to TRBD1 (6 bases). Germline lookup yields CDR1 MGHRA and CDR2 YSYEKL. The V end was cut by 3 bases, the J end by 7 bases, with 12 bases between. This CDR3 has 13 residues. CDR3 sequence: CASSQYRDAGYTF. The sequenced part of the CDR3 DNA is TGCGCCAGCAGCCAGTACAGGGATGCTGGC.

This clone was counted ten times or more. Read sequence stops 3 residues before the CDR3 end, and the germline J gene provides the missing end. The rearrangement links TRBV19 to TRBJ2-1; 12 bases are a match to TRBD2. The CDR3 totals 17 residues. CDR1 is LNHDA and CDR2 is SQIVND in the germline V gene (reference sequence). V lost 1 base to trimming and J lost 1 base; unmatched junction nucleotides: 2. The CDR3 sequence is CASSIATSGSSYNEQFF. The CDR3 bases that were read are TGTGCCAGTAGTATAGCGACTAGCGGGAGTTCCTACAATGAG.

Turning to this clone: The sample carries other DNA sequences with the same CDR3. CDR3 DNA, as far as it was read: TGTGCCAGTAGTACCCGGACAGGAGATAGGCCC. It yields the protein CASSTRTGDRP. The complete CDR3 reads CASSTRTGDRPLHF. The V call is TRBV19, the J call TRBJ1-6, with 7 positions matching TRBD1. The read halts 3 residues ahead of the CDR3 end, with the missing end drawn from the germline J gene. CDR1 LNHDA and CDR2 SQIVND come from the germline V gene (reference sequence). The CDR3 totals 14 residues.

In this sample, this clone turned up many times. The read halts 3 residues ahead of the CDR3 end, with the missing end drawn from the germline J gene. The chain links TRBV7-6 to TRBJ2-4, with D possibly matching TRBD2 (5 bases). The germline V gene encodes CDR1 SGHVS and CDR2 FNYEAQ. The CDR3 sequence is 17 residues long. V was trimmed by 6 bases and J by 1 base, leaving 19 bases between them. CDR3 amino acids: CASSNDLYRGAKNIQYF. The covered CDR3 bases are TGTGCCAGCAGTAACGACCTATACCGCGGGGCCAAAAACATT.

This clone was observed at least ten times. Coverage ceases 3 residues before the CDR3 finishes, and the germline J gene fills in the end. V is TRBV2 and J is TRBJ1-1; 12 bases map to TRBD1. The germline CDR1 and CDR2 sequences are SNHLY and FYNNEI. Unmatched junction bases numbered 7, after V lost 7 bases and J lost 7 bases. This CDR3 spans 14 amino acids. CDR3 region: CASIGDRGQGEAFF. The sequenced CDR3 bases are TGTGCCAGCATCGGGGACAGGGGGCAGGGTGAA.

This clone was seen many times. The read falls 3 residues short of the CDR3 end, and the missing part is taken from the germline J gene. This chain uses TRBV30 with TRBJ1-2, with 9 positions matching TRBD1. V was pared by 0 bases and J by 6 bases, with 5 bases of the junction left unmatched. The CDR3 length is 14 residues. CDR1 and CDR2 (germline): GTSNPN, SVGIG (reference sequence). The sequenced CDR3 bases are TGTGCCTGGAGTGTCTGGGGACAGGGAGATGGC. Translating it yields CAWSVWGQGDG. In full, the CDR3 is CAWSVWGQGDGYTF.

This clone was detected ten times or more. The read ends 3 residues before the CDR3 terminus; that terminus is restored from the germline J gene. This chain uses TRBV6-2 or TRBV6-3 with TRBJ1-1; D possibly corresponds to TRBD1 (5 bases). The germline V gene has CDR1 MNHEY and CDR2 SVGEGT. Trimming shortened V by 2 bases and J by 1 base, and 8 bases separated the two germline ends. This CDR3 has 14 amino acids. Partial CDR3 DNA: TGTGCCAGCAGTTACGACACAGGGAACACTGAA. As protein: CASSYDTGNTE. The CDR3 in its entirety is CASSYDTGNTEAFF.

This clone was recorded many times. The sequenced fragment ends 3 residues before the CDR3 boundary, so the rest is inferred from the germline J gene. This chain joins TRBV11-3 and TRBJ1-1; D remains ambiguous. Germline-derived CDR1 and CDR2 are SGHNT and YENEEA. V was pared by 4 bases and J by 6 bases, with 9 bases between. This CDR3 has 12 amino acids. The CDR3 DNA, read in part, is TGTGCCAGCAGCTCGTCACAGCCTGAA. Translated: CASSSSQPE. The full CDR3 protein reads CASSSSQPEAFF. The variable domain in full, with the rest retrieved from reference TRBV11-3 and TRBJ1-1, is EAGVVQSPRYKIIEKKQPVAFWCNPISGHNTLYWYLQNLGQGPELLIRYENEEAVDDSQLPKDRFSAERLKGVDSTLKIQPAELGDSAVYLCASSSSQPEAFFGQGTRLTVV.

This clone was observed many times. The CDR3 goes on 3 residues after the read ends, and that part is filled in from the germline J gene. V gene TRBV20-1 combines with J gene TRBJ2-1; 7 bases are shared with TRBD1. Germline V lookup: CDR1 DFQATT, CDR2 SNEGSKA (reference sequence). The CDR3 is 12 amino acids. Unmatched junction bases numbered 5, after V lost 6 bases and J lost 6 bases. CDR3 loop: CSAPRQGNEQFF. CDR3 bases read: TGCAGTGCGCCCCGACAGGGCAATGAG.

This clone was counted ten times or more. Read data end 3 residues before the CDR3 end; the end is taken from the germline J gene. V and J are TRBV20-1 and TRBJ1-2; D is uncertain. The V gene lost 0 bases and the J gene lost 2 bases, with 10 bases spanning the gap. Germline V CDR1 and CDR2: DFQATT, SNEGSKA (reference sequence). This CDR3 region has 14 residues. This CDR3 is CSARDLAENYGYTF. The part of the CDR3 DNA that was read is TGCAGTGCTAGAGATCTAGCAGAAAACTATGGC.

This clone was detected many times. The CDR3 end falls 3 residues outside the read, so it is completed with the germline J gene. The J gene is TRBJ2-2, the V gene TRBV30, with D perhaps matching TRBD2 (5 bases). Germline CDR1 and CDR2: GTSNPN and SVGIG (reference sequence). CDR3 length equals 14 residues. The CDR3 DNA, read in part, is TGTGCCTGGACCGGCGGGTTAGAAGGGTCACCG. This codes for CAWTGGLEGSP. In full, the CDR3 reads CAWTGGLEGSPLFF. The full variable domain, its missing parts supplied by reference TRBV30 and TRBJ2-2, is SQTIHQWPATLVQPVGSPLSLECTVEGTSNPNLYWYRQAAGRGLQLLFYSVGIGQISSEVPQNLSASRPQDRQFILSSKKLLLSDSGFYLCAWTGGLEGSPLFFGEGSRLTVL.

This clone was picked up many times. The read ends 3 residues early relative to the CDR3; the germline J gene fills the gap. The chain joins TRBV5-6 to TRBJ1-1; D perhaps matches TRBD1 (5 bases). The CDR3 has 15 amino acids. Trimming shortened V by 2 bases and J by 1 base, and 12 bases separated the two germline ends. The germline V gene has CDR1 SGHDT and CDR2 YYEEEE. The covered CDR3 bases are TGTGCCAGCAGCTTTTGGGGCAGGAAGAACACTGAA. As protein: CASSFWGRKNTE. The CDR3 in full is CASSFWGRKNTEAFF. The entire variable domain, with the rest obtained from reference TRBV5-6 and TRBJ1-1, is as follows: DAGVTQSPTHLIKTRGQQVTLRCSPKSGHDTVSWYQQALGQGPQFIFQYYEEEERQRGNFPDRFSGHQFPNYSSELNVNALLLGDSALYLCASSFWGRKNTEAFFGQGTRLTVV.

This clone was observed a few times. The CDR3 end falls 3 residues outside the read, so it is completed with the germline J gene. The chain uses TRBV11-3 and TRBJ1-2; the match to TRBD1 covers 9 bases. Germline CDR1 is SGHNT and CDR2 is YENEEA. The CDR3 sequence is 14 residues long. The CDR3: CASRPPGTGNGYTF. The DNA read from the CDR3 is TGTGCCAGCAGGCCCCCCGGGACAGGGAACGGC.

This clone was seen at least ten times. The observed sequence ends 3 residues before the CDR3 terminus, with the missing tail filled in from the germline J gene. The rearrangement links TRBV7-6 to TRBJ2-1; TRBD1 agrees at 11 bases. Unmatched junction bases numbered 3, after V lost 5 bases and J lost 6 bases. The CDR3 is made up of 14 amino acids. The germline CDR1 and CDR2 sequences are SGHVS and FNYEAQ. The sequenced part of the CDR3 DNA is TGTGCCAGCAGCCGGGGACAGGGGGGCAATGAG. Amino acid sequence: CASSRGQGGNE. The whole CDR3 sequence reads CASSRGQGGNEQFF.